The present entry profiles one T cell receptor (beta chain) with its context. These data are taken from a study of siplizumab effects on memory and regulatory T cells. Generated by immunoSEQ multiplex PCR, the TCRdb table keeps only in-frame clones and is missing some. In the table there are about 26,000 clones, around 84% of which are singletons. V dropped 7 bases and J dropped 3 bases, with 11 bases sitting between them. This CDR3 is built from 13 residues. Germline V gene sequence: CDR1 MNHNY, CDR2 SVGAGI (reference sequence). Source material: memory CD4+ T cells sorted from blood. V usage is TRBV6-6 and J usage is TRBJ2-3; D call uncertain. The TCR comes from a human donor in good health. The CDR3: CASTQTKTDTQYF. As DNA, the CDR3 is TGTGCCAGCACTCAGACGAAAACAGATACGCAGTATTTT.